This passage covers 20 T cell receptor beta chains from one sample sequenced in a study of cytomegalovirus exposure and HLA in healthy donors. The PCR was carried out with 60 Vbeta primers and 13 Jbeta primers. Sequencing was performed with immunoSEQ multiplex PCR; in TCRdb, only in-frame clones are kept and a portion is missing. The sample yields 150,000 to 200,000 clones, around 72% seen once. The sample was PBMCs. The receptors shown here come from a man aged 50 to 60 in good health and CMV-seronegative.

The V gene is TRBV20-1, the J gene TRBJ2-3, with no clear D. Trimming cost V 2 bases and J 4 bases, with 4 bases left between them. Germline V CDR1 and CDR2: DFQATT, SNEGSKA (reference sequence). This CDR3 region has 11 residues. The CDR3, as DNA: TGCAGTGCTAGATTATCAGATACGCAGTATTTT. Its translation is CSARLSDTQYF.

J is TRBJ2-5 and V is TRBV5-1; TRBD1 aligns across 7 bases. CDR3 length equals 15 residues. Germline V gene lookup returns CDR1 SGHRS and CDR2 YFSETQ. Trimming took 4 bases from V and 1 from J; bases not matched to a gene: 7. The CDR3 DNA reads TGCGCCAGCAGCCTGACAGGGTTAGGCCAAGAGACCCAGTACTTC. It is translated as CASSLTGLGQETQYF.

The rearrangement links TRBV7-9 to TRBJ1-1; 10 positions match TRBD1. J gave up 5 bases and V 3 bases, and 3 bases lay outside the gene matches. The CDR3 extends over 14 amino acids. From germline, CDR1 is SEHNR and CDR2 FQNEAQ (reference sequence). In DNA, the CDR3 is TGTGCCAGCAGCTTGACAGGGGGCAGGACTGAAGCTTTCTTT. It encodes CASSLTGGRTEAFF. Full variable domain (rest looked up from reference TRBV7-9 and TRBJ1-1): DTGVSQNPRHKITKRGQNVTFRCDPISEHNRLYWYRQTLGQGPEFLTYFQNEAQLEKSRLLSDRFSAERPKGSFSTLEIQRTEQGDSAMYLCASSLTGGRTEAFFGQGTRLTVV.

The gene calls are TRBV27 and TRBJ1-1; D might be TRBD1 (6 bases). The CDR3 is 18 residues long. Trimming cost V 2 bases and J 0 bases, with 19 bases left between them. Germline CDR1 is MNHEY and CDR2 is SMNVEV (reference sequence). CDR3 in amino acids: CASSLGAQGHNLNTEAFF. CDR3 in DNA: TGTGCCAGCAGTTTAGGGGCCCAGGGGCACAACCTGAACACTGAAGCTTTCTTT.

CDR3 coding DNA: TGTGCCAGCAGCTTAGACCCCCTCGAGCAGTACTTC. It specifies CASSLDPLEQYF. The chain joins TRBV11-2 to TRBJ2-7; D not certain. The ends were cut back, 0 bases at V and 6 bases at J, with 6 bases in the middle. Germline CDR1 SGHAT, CDR2 FQNNGV. The CDR3 sequence is 12 residues long.

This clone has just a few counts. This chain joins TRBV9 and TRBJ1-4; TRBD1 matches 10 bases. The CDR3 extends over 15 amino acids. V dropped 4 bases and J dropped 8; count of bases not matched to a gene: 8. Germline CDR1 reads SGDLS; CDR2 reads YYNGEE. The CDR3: CASSTPTGGTEKLFF. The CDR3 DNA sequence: TGTGCCAGCAGCACCCCGACAGGGGGCACCGAAAAACTGTTTTTT.

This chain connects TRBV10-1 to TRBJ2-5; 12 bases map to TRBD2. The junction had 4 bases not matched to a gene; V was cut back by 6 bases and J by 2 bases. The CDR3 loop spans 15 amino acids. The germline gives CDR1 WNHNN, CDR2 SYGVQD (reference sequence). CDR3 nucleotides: TGCGCCAGCAGGGGGACTAGCGGGCAACAAGAGACCCAGTACTTC. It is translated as CASRGTSGQQETQYF.

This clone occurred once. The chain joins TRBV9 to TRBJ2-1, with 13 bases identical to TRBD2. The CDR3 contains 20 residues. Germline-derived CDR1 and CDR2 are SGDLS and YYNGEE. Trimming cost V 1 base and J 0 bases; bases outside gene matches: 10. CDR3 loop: CASSVHGRLAGGSSYNEQFF. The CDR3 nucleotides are TGTGCCAGCAGCGTACACGGTAGACTAGCGGGGGGCAGCTCCTACAATGAGCAGTTCTTC.

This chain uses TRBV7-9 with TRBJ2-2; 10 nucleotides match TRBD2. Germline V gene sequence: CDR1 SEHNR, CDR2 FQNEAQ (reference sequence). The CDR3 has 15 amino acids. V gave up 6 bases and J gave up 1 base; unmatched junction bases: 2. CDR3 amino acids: CASRAGGMNTGELFF. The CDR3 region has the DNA TGTGCCAGCAGAGCGGGGGGGATGAACACCGGGGAGCTGTTTTTT. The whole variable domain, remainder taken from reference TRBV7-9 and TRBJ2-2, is DTGVSQNPRHKITKRGQNVTFRCDPISEHNRLYWYRQTLGQGPEFLTYFQNEAQLEKSRLLSDRFSAERPKGSFSTLEIQRTEQGDSAMYLCASRAGGMNTGELFFGEGSRLTVL.

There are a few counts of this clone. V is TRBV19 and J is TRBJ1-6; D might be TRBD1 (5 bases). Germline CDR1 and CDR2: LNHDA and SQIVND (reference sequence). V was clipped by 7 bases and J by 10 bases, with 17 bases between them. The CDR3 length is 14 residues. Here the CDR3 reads CASNEARVGSPLHF. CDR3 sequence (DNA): TGTGCCAGTAACGAGGCCAGGGTCGGGTCACCCCTCCACTTT.

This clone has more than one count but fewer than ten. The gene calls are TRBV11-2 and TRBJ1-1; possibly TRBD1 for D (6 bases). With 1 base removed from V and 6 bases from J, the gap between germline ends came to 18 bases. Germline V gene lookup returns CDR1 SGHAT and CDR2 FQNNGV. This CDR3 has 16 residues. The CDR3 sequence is CASSLGGQRGGAEAFF. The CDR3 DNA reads TGTGCCAGCAGCTTAGGGGGACAAAGGGGCGGCGCTGAAGCTTTCTTT.

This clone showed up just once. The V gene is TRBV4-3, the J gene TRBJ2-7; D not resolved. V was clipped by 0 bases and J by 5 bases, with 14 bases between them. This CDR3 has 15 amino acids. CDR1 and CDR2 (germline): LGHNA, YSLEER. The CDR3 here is CASSQDLVVLNEQYF. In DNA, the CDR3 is TGCGCCAGCAGCCAAGATTTAGTGGTTCTTAACGAGCAGTACTTC.

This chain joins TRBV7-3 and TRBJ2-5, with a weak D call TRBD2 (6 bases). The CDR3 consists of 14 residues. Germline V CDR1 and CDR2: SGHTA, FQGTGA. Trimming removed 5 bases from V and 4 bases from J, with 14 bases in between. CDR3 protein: CASSPGWGGETQYF. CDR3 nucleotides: TGTGCCAGCAGCCCAGGGTGGGGAGGAGAGACCCAGTACTTC.

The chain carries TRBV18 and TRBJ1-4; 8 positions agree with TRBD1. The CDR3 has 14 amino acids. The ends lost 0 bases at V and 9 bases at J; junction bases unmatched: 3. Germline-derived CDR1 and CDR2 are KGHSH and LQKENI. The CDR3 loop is CASSPPGDRQKLFF. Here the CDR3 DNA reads TGTGCCAGCTCACCACCGGGGGACAGGCAAAAACTGTTTTTT.

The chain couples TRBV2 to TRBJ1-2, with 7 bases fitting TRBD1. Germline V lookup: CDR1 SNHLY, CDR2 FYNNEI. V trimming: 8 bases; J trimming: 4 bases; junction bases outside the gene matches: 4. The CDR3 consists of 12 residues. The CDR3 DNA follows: TGTGCCAGCGGACAGGAACCCTATGGCTACACCTTC. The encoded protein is CASGQEPYGYTF.

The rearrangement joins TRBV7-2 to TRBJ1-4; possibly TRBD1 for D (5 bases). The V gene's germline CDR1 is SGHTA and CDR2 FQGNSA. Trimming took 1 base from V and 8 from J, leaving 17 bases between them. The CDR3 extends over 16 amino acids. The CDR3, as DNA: TGTGCCAGCAGCTTAGGGGGGAGCGGGGCCGGGGAAAAACTGTTTTTT. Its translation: CASSLGGSGAGEKLFF. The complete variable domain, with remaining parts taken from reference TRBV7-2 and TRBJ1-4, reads GAGVSQSPSNKVTEKGKDVELRCDPISGHTALYWYRQSLGQGLEFLIYFQGNSAPDKSGLPSDRFSAERTGGSVSTLTIQRTQQEDSAVYLCASSLGGSGAGEKLFFGSGTQLSVL.

The chain's CDR3 is CASSESRASGFYEQYF. The CDR3, as DNA: TGCGCCAGCAGTGAGTCGAGGGCTAGCGGGTTTTACGAGCAGTACTTC. The chain employs TRBV10-1 and TRBJ2-5; 8 nucleotides align to TRBD2. With the DNA end fitting TRBJ2-7 better, the J assignment may be wrong. The germline gives CDR1 WNHNN, CDR2 SYGVQD (reference sequence). The CDR3 totals 16 residues.

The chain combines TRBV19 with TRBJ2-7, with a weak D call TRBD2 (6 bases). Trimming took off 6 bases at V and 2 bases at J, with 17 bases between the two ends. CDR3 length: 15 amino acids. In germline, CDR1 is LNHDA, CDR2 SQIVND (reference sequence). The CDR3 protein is CASSSFRGLTYEQYF. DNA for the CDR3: TGTGCCAGTAGCTCGTTCCGGGGACTCACCTACGAGCAGTACTTC.

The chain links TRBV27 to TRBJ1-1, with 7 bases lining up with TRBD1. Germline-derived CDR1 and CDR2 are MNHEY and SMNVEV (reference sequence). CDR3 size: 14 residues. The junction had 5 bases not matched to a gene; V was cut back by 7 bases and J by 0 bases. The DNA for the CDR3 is TGTGCCAGCACTCCGGGACAGTTGAACACTGAAGCTTTCTTT. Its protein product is CASTPGQLNTEAFF.

CDR3 nucleotide sequence: TGTGCCATCAGTGTACAGGGGGGTCACAATGAGCAGTTCTTC. Amino acids: CAISVQGGHNEQFF. The chain joins TRBV10-3 to TRBJ2-1, with 8 bases that match TRBD1. The V gene end was trimmed by 4 bases and the J gene end by 5 bases; junction bases not matched to a gene: 4. Per germline, CDR1 ENHRY and CDR2 SYGVKD. The CDR3 spans 14 residues.